The T cell receptor (beta chain) under discussion was sequenced for a study of T cell changes during pregnancy in multiple sclerosis. The CDR3 runs to 12 residues. Germline V gene lookup returns CDR1 SEHNR and CDR2 FQNEAQ (reference sequence). V shed 5 bases and J shed 5 bases, with 9 bases lying between them. Generated by immunoSEQ multiplex PCR, the TCRdb table keeps only in-frame clones and is missing some. The repertoire holds some 60,000 clones, with roughly 92% as singletons. The chain links TRBV7-9 to TRBJ1-2; D is perhaps TRBD1 (5 bases). The clonotype comes from a female donor with multiple sclerosis, enrolled in a pregnancy study. The source was peripheral blood, collected in the first trimester of pregnancy. CDR3 residues: CASSPDTYGYTF. Here the CDR3 DNA reads TGTGCCAGCAGCCCGGACACTTATGGCTACACCTTC.